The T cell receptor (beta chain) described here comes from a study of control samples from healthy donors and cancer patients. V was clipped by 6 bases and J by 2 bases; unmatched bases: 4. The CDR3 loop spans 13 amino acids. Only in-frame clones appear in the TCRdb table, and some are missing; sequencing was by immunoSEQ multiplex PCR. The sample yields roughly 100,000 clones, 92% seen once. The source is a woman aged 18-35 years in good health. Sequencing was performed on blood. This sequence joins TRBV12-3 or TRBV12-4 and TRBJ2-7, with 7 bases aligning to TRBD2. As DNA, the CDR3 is TGTGCCAGCAGCCAGGGACTAACCTACGAGCAGTACTTC. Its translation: CASSQGLTYEQYF.